The clone carrying this T cell receptor beta chain was picked up a small number of times. The source of the sample is a study of shared clonotypes between healthy human individuals. Germline V gene data show CDR1 as MDHEN and CDR2 as SYDVKM. Trimming took 8 bases from V and 6 from J; bases not matched to a gene: 10. The CDR3 totals 14 residues. The data were produced by immunoSEQ multiplex PCR, yet TCRdb's version contains in-frame clones alone and is incomplete. The sample lists about 680,000 clones, roughly 70% occurring once. The source of this sequence is a woman in her 30s in good health. Sequencing used memory CD4+ T cells sorted from blood. Subset given: CD45RA-negative fraction. The V and J genes are TRBV28 and TRBJ2-1; 7 positions agree with TRBD2. The CDR3, as DNA: TGTGCCAGCCTGGCCTCAGCGGGGCTCAATGAGCAGTTCTTC. Its protein product is CASLASAGLNEQFF.